These 25 T cell receptor beta chains originate from one sample sequenced in a study of control samples from healthy donors and cancer patients. Measured with immunoSEQ multiplex PCR; TCRdb has only the in-frame clones, and not every one. The table shows some 82,000 clones, with 65% to 90% occurring only once. Sequencing input: PBMCs. The receptors come from a man aged 55 to 69 with head and neck cancer.

This clone appeared a single time. V usage is TRBV4-1 and J usage is TRBJ2-2; perhaps TRBD1 as D (6 bases). Trimming cost V 2 bases and J 0 bases, with 10 bases left between them. Germline V CDR1 and CDR2: MGHRA, YSYEKL. This CDR3 contains 16 residues. The CDR3 DNA reads TGCGCCAGCAGCCAAACGGGACACCCGAACACCGGGGAGCTGTTTTTT. Its translation is CASSQTGHPNTGELFF.

This clone was detected only once. This chain links TRBV5-1 with TRBJ1-3, with TRBD1 identical over 12 bases. The CDR3 sequence is 18 residues long. J gave up 4 bases and V 4 bases, and 12 bases lay outside the gene matches. Per the germline V gene, CDR1 is SGHRS and CDR2 is YFSETQ. The CDR3 DNA reads TGCGCCAGCAGCCTCCTCCCGGGACAGGGGGCTTCAGGAAACACCATATATTTT. Residues: CASSLLPGQGASGNTIYF. The full variable domain, completed using reference TRBV5-1 and TRBJ1-3, is KAGVTQTPRYLIKTRGQQVTLSCSPISGHRSVSWYQQTPGQGLQFLFEYFSETQRNKGNFPGRFSGRQFSNSRSEMNVSTLELGDSALYLCASSLLPGQGASGNTIYFGEGSWLTVV.

The chain recombines TRBV5-1 with TRBJ2-2, with a weak D call TRBD2 (5 bases). This CDR3 is 14 amino acids long. Trimming removed 3 bases at V and 6 bases at J, with 12 bases between. Per germline, CDR1 SGHRS and CDR2 YFSETQ. The CDR3 loop is CASSWTPWSGELFF. For the CDR3, the DNA is TGCGCCAGCAGCTGGACTCCTTGGTCCGGGGAGCTGTTTTTT.

This chain's CDR3 is CASSSYRGTDTQYF. Here the CDR3 DNA reads TGTGCCAGTAGTTCCTACAGGGGAACAGATACGCAGTATTTT. The chain uses TRBV19 and TRBJ2-3, with 7 nucleotides matching TRBD1. V lost 5 bases to trimming and J lost 3 bases; unmatched junction nucleotides: 5. The length of the CDR3 is 14 residues. The germline V gene has CDR1 LNHDA and CDR2 SQIVND (reference sequence).

This rearrangement joins TRBV27 to TRBJ2-1; possible D gene TRBD2, 5 bases. V lost 2 bases to trimming and J lost 2 bases, with 13 bases between them. The germline V gene has CDR1 MNHEY and CDR2 SMNVEV (reference sequence). This CDR3 contains 16 residues. The CDR3 coding sequence is TGTGCCAGCAGTTTAGGAGGACTCCCGGCCTACAATGAGCAGTTCTTC. Residues: CASSLGGLPAYNEQFF.

J is TRBJ1-6 and V is TRBV14; D is undetermined. V was cut by 0 bases and J by 19 bases, with 13 bases left in between. The CDR3 is 12 amino acids. Germline values: CDR1 SGHDN, CDR2 FVKESK. This chain's CDR3 is CASSQDFIRLHF. CDR3 sequence (DNA): TGTGCCAGCAGCCAAGATTTTATAAGATTGCACTTT.

The rearrangement uses TRBV3-1 (or the pseudogene TRBV3-2) and TRBJ2-3; D is unclear. Trimming left V 1 base short and J 3 bases short, with 8 bases between. CDR1 LGHDT and CDR2 YNNKEL come from the germline V gene (reference sequence). This CDR3 is built from 14 residues. This chain's CDR3 is CASSQGPGTDTQYF. CDR3 nucleotide sequence: TGTGCCAGCAGCCAAGGCCCCGGGACAGATACGCAGTATTTT.

This clone was picked up one time. V gene TRBV10-2 combines with J gene TRBJ1-4; 8 bases are a match to TRBD1. Germline V CDR1 and CDR2: WSHSY, SAAADI. The CDR3 is 15 residues long. Trimming cost V 3 bases and J 5 bases; bases outside gene matches: 5. The CDR3 nucleotides are TGCGCCAGCAGTGATCTCAGGGGGCCCAATGAAAAACTGTTTTTT. Its translation is CASSDLRGPNEKLFF.

The chain has TRBV11-3 and TRBJ2-2; D is unclear. Trimming removed 1 base at V and 0 bases at J, with 6 bases between. The CDR3 length is 15 residues. Germline V gene sequence: CDR1 SGHNT, CDR2 YENEEA. The CDR3, as DNA: TGTGCCAGCAGCTTAGGCAACGCGAACACCGGGGAGCTGTTTTTT. The encoded protein is CASSLGNANTGELFF.

As concerns this clone: One end of the junction does not line up with germline, which may come from a read error. Other DNA sequences in the sample encode the same CDR3. The chain links TRBV6-5 to TRBJ2-7; TRBD2 agrees at 13 bases. Germline loops: CDR1 MNHEY, CDR2 SVGAGI. This CDR3 region has 15 residues. The CDR3 nucleotides are TGTGCTAGCAGGACTAGCGGGAGCCACTACGGCGAGCAGTACTTC. Translation: CASRTSGSHYGEQYF.

The genes are TRBV7-8 and TRBJ2-5; D tentatively reads TRBD1 or TRBD2 (6 bases each). Germline V gives CDR1 SGHVS, CDR2 FQNEAQ. The CDR3 loop spans 13 amino acids. Trimming left V 4 bases short and J 5 bases short, with 11 bases between. CDR3 nucleotides: TGTGCCAGCAGCTCCGGGGGCCTGGAGACCCAGTACTTC. Its translation: CASSSGGLETQYF.

J is TRBJ1-2 and V is TRBV24-1; tentatively, D is TRBD1 (5 bases). Per germline, CDR1 KGHDR and CDR2 SFDVKD. The CDR3 extends over 13 amino acids. Between the trimmed V and J ends, which lost 7 bases and 8 bases, there was a span of 16 bases. CDR3 sequence (DNA): TGTGCCACCAGGAGGGACGGCGATAGAGGCTACACCTTC. Encoded protein: CATRRDGDRGYTF.

The rearrangement links TRBV5-1 to TRBJ2-2, with D possibly being TRBD1 (6 bases). The germline V gene encodes CDR1 SGHRS and CDR2 YFSETQ. V lost 5 bases and J lost 11, with 22 bases in between. The CDR3 is made up of 15 amino acids. CDR3 protein: CASRRGVDTGTELFF. CDR3 in DNA: TGCGCCAGCAGGAGAGGGGTCGATACAGGGACCGAGCTGTTTTTT.

The chain uses TRBV29-1 and TRBJ2-3; weak D call: TRBD2 (5 bases). Germline V lookup: CDR1 SQVTM, CDR2 ANQGSEA. This CDR3 is built from 12 residues. Trimming shortened V by 6 bases and J by 1 base, and 8 bases separated the two germline ends. The CDR3 sequence: CSVAVGTDTQYF. The CDR3 DNA reads as TGCAGCGTAGCGGTAGGCACAGATACGCAGTATTTT.

The rearrangement uses TRBV28 and TRBJ1-1; unclear D gene. Trimming took off 6 bases at V and 8 bases at J, with 10 bases between the two ends. The V gene's germline CDR1 is MDHEN and CDR2 SYDVKM. The CDR3 contains 11 residues. CDR3 region: CASSPGSEAFF. The CDR3 region has the DNA TGTGCCAGCAGCCCGGGTAGCGAAGCTTTCTTT.

This clone has only one observation. The chain links TRBV12-3 or TRBV12-4 to TRBJ2-3, with D uncertain. The CDR3 totals 13 residues. Trimming took off 7 bases at V and 3 bases at J, with 11 bases between the two ends. CDR3 nucleotide sequence: TGTGCCAGCACCAAGGACCTGACAGATACGCAGTATTTT. Residues: CASTKDLTDTQYF.

The chain recombines TRBV24-1 with TRBJ2-7, with D uncertain. With 2 bases removed from V and 2 bases from J, the gap between germline ends came to 3 bases. Germline assignment: CDR1 KGHDR and CDR2 SFDVKD. The CDR3 has 12 amino acids. The DNA of the CDR3 is TGTGCCACCAGTGATTCCACCTACGAGCAGTACTTC. Its protein product is CATSDSTYEQYF.

This chain joins TRBV4-1 and TRBJ2-1; TRBD2 matches 7 bases. V was pared by 4 bases and J by 5 bases, with 14 bases of the junction left unmatched. In germline, CDR1 is MGHRA, CDR2 YSYEKL. The CDR3 is 17 amino acids. The DNA of the CDR3 is TGCGCCAGCAGCCCAAGGATAGCGGGTACTCTTAACAATGAGCAGTTCTTC. Protein: CASSPRIAGTLNNEQFF.

The V call is TRBV7-6, the J call TRBJ2-7; TRBD1 agrees at 10 bases. CDR3 length: 12 amino acids. J gave up 3 bases and V 8 bases, and 1 base lay outside the gene matches. Germline loops: CDR1 SGHVS, CDR2 FNYEAQ. CDR3 in DNA: TGTGCCAGCGGGACAGGGGTCTACGAGCAGTACTTC. The encoded protein is CASGTGVYEQYF.

This sequence joins TRBV15 and TRBJ2-6, with D maybe TRBD1 (5 bases). The V and J ends lost 1 base and 1 base respectively, with 8 bases between them. The CDR3 consists of 16 residues. Germline CDR1 LNHNV, CDR2 YYDKDF (reference sequence). The CDR3 sequence is CATSRVQGSGANVLTF. Written as DNA, the CDR3 is TGTGCCACCAGCAGAGTCCAGGGTTCTGGGGCCAACGTCCTGACTTTC.

The gene calls are TRBV3-1 (or the pseudogene TRBV3-2) and TRBJ1-1; 9 bases map to TRBD1. CDR1 is LGHDT and CDR2 is YNNKEL in the germline V gene (reference sequence). The trim removed 4 bases at V and 6 bases at J, leaving 6 bases unmatched. CDR3 size: 14 residues. CDR3 nucleotide sequence: TGTGCCAGCAGCCTCCGGGACAGGGCGTCTGAAGCTTTCTTT. This sequence encodes CASSLRDRASEAFF.

The V call is TRBV5-1, the J call TRBJ2-7, with no clear D. The ends were cut back, 3 bases at V and 6 bases at J, with 13 bases in the middle. This CDR3 contains 13 residues. The germline CDR1 and CDR2 sequences are SGHRS and YFSETQ. The CDR3 loop reads CASSSMTITEQYF. The CDR3 region has the DNA TGCGCCAGCAGCTCGATGACCATCACCGAGCAGTACTTC.

CDR3 nucleotides: TGCAGCGTTGAAAACTGGTACAATGAGCAGTTCTTC. Translated: CSVENWYNEQFF. The chain links TRBV29-1 to TRBJ2-1; no clear D gene. V was shortened by 2 bases and J by 4 bases, with 6 bases between the two germline ends. CDR3 length: 12 residues. CDR1 and CDR2 (germline): SQVTM, ANQGSEA.

This clone was found many times. The rearrangement joins TRBV23-1 to TRBJ2-6; D might be TRBD1 (6 bases). TRBV23-1 is designated an ORF whose function remains uncertain. The V and J ends lost 6 bases and 13 bases respectively, with 25 bases between them. This CDR3 has 16 residues. CDR3 amino acids: CASSPPRGTPGNVLTF. The CDR3 DNA sequence: TGCGCCAGCAGCCCCCCGAGGGGGACACCGGGAAATGTCCTGACTTTC.

The chain recombines TRBV19 with TRBJ1-4; a possible D gene is TRBD1 (6 bases). CDR3 size: 18 residues. CDR1 is LNHDA and CDR2 is SQIVND in the germline V gene (reference sequence). Trimming stripped 5 bases from V and 0 bases from J, with 19 bases between. The CDR3 sequence is CASSSALGHLATNEKLFF. The CDR3 DNA reads as TGTGCCAGTAGTTCGGCCTTGGGACACCTTGCAACTAATGAAAAACTGTTTTTT.